This T cell receptor beta chain came from a study of response to subunit inactivated influenza vaccine. General study results and limits: The study's authors posited that every seasonal influenza vaccination enlists few new T cells.

TCRdb reanalysed the RT-PCR reads using MiXCR and keeps one entry per CDR3 protein. This sample carries 430,000 or so distinct CDR3 sequences, approximately 11% of them seen once, and the ten largest clones take about 12%. A note on this clonotype: Its antigen is currently unknown.

The sequenced sample was PBMCs from blood, obtained about 40 days after vaccination. The TCR sequence derives from a man aged 45 to 65 who received an inactivated influenza vaccine.

CDR3 amino acids: CASSFDTGTGETEAFF. CDR3 DNA: TGTGCCAGCAGTTTCGATACCGGGACAGGGGAAACTGAAGCTTTCTTT. The rearrangement joins TRBV6-5 to TRBJ1-1, with 10 bases that match TRBD1. CDR1 is MNHEY and CDR2 is SVGAGI in the germline V gene. Losses at the gene ends were 4 bases for V and 5 bases for J; bases not matched to a gene: 10. There are 16 residues in the CDR3.